The present T cell receptor (beta chain) was sequenced within a study of blood T cell repertoires in COVID-19 (dated by TCRdb to about 2020). Context from the whole study: The collaborator samples originated in the United States, Italy and Spain and spanned the acute and convalescent phases of COVID-19. The material from the prospective study consisted of cDNA or gDNA derived from T cells, B-cell-depleted T cells, or PBMCs. A freely available public database, intended as a resource for researchers studying the immune response to SARS-CoV-2, is where the repertoires were released. Subjects who had been exposed to COVID-19, were actively infected with it, or had recovered from it provided the deeply sampled blood TCRbeta repertoires that made up the dataset. Where available, HLA class I and class II types were obtained from metadata supplied by the sample provider rather than from assay-based typing. A de-identified subject ID, COVID-19 status, age in years and sex were almost always included in the sample metadata. Samples were obtained from the ongoing ImmuneRACE study (first 160 participants) and from 1,254 subjects provided by 6 global collaborators. Overall results and qualifications from the work: The amount of clinical and demographic metadata varied by source and participant and was provided uncurated.

The collaborating institutions used their own protocols to collect whole blood in K2EDTA tubes. For TCRbeta analysis, collaborators shipped samples as frozen whole blood, isolated PBMCs, or DNA extracted from either of those sample types. The CDR3 numbers 15 residues from cysteine through phenylalanine. Just the 45-base CDR3 DNA is kept, in frame starting at base 1. According to the germline V gene (reference sequence), CDR1 reads SGHNT and CDR2 reads YYREEE. Trimming takes 3 bases from V and 1 base from J, and the germline ends sit 13 bases apart. Of note for this clone: Its antigen is unknown. Per-base quality was not reported, and no clone a single base away is much larger than it.

TCRbeta CDR3 regions were amplified from genomic DNA using the immunoSEQ Assay, a bias-controlled multiplex PCR. In the authors' own workflow: The number of nucleated cells in each sample was estimated by amplification of reference gene primers within the assay. To quantify the absolute abundance of each unique TCRbeta CDR3 rearrangement, sequence reads were collapsed and filtered. For each sample, productive Simpson clonality was calculated as the square root of Simpson's diversity index over productive rearrangements. In TCRdb, the immuneACCESS table is reduced to in-frame sequences with V and J assigned. These tables do not hold every clone; where another copy was compared, an unresolved V gene accounts for under half, and the others remain unexplained. The DNA was the basis for D and trimming; V, J and clone size are from that table. This sample has about 120,000 clones in its table, and about 80% of those were observed once. Jointly, the top ten make up under 20% of the sample.

The sample was peripheral blood. The chain links TRBV5-4 with TRBJ1-1; the best D guess is TRBD1, with 6 bases matching. This TCR was sampled from a woman older than 75 with active or convalescent COVID-19. The DNA sequence follows: TGTGCCAGCAGCTCAAGGGACATTGGGAACACTGAAGCTTTCTTT. The encoded protein is CASSSRDIGNTEAFF.